This TCR beta chain is drawn from a study of blood T cells in healthy people across ages. Study-wide points: More naive CD4+ cells and higher diversity were found in long-lived than in aged donors.

Worth noting for this clonotype: Its cognate antigen is unknown.

The use of a sample-barcoded 5' primer and a J-beta primer mix characterized a second PCR of roughly 6 to 11 cycles. TCRdb used MiXCR to reprocess the 5' RACE reads, holding one entry per CDR3 protein. The data contain about 1.4 million distinct CDR3 sequences, roughly 64% of them singletons. Per sample, at least 6 micrograms of total RNA were extracted. There are 14 residues in the CDR3. Germline V CDR1 and CDR2: LGHNA, YSLEER. Trimming removed 0 bases at V and 2 bases at J, with 7 bases between. The chain links TRBV4-3 to TRBJ2-5; D may be TRBD1 or TRBD2 (5 bases each). Input material: blood. The receptor's source is a man aged 18 to 29 in good health. CDR3 bases: TGCGCCAGCAGCCAAGACAGGGAGCAAGAGACCCAGTACTTC. This translates into CASSQDREQETQYF.